The 6 T cell receptor beta chains below were found in one sample sequenced in a study of blood T cell repertoires in COVID-19. TCRdb's copy holds only in-frame clones and misses some; the assay was immunoSEQ multiplex PCR. This sample carries 190,000 or so clones, roughly 89% of them seen once, and the ten largest clones take 0.88%. The sample consisted of peripheral blood. These receptors were taken from a woman aged 18-30 years who had recovered from COVID-19.

The CDR3 nucleotides are TGTGCCAGCAGCTTACAGGGTTACACCGGGGAGCTGTTTTTT. Translated, it gives CASSLQGYTGELFF. The chain joins TRBV7-2 to TRBJ2-2; possible D gene TRBD1, 5 bases. In germline, CDR1 is SGHTA, CDR2 FQGNSA. V gave up 2 bases and J gave up 3 bases, with 7 bases separating them. The CDR3 extends over 14 amino acids.

The rearrangement uses TRBV5-1 and TRBJ2-3; 9 positions match TRBD1. The CDR3 has 16 amino acids. J was trimmed by 1 base and V by 6 bases; bases with no gene match: 9. Per germline, CDR1 SGHRS and CDR2 YFSETQ. CDR3 sequence reads: CASTKQGALGTDTQYF. The DNA for the CDR3 is TGCGCCAGCACAAAACAGGGGGCGCTGGGCACAGATACGCAGTATTTT.

This clone was seen just once. The chain carries TRBV3-1 (or the pseudogene TRBV3-2) and TRBJ1-1; D is unresolved. This CDR3 region has 15 residues. Per germline, CDR1 LGHDT and CDR2 YNNKEL (reference sequence). The V end lost 4 bases, the J end lost 7 bases, and 19 bases lay between the germline ends. This CDR3 is CASSPLGRDGIEAFF. CDR3 nucleotides: TGTGCCAGCAGCCCCCTGGGCCGCGACGGAATTGAAGCTTTCTTT.

CDR3 amino acids: CASSIGVQGEKLFF. In nucleotides, the CDR3 is TGTGCCAGTAGTATCGGAGTACAGGGAGAAAAACTGTTTTTT. This chain connects TRBV19 to TRBJ1-4, with D perhaps matching TRBD1 (6 bases). The CDR3 consists of 14 residues. V was trimmed by 3 bases and J by 8 bases, leaving 13 bases between them. CDR1 LNHDA and CDR2 SQIVND come from the germline V gene (reference sequence).

The V gene is TRBV6-5, the J gene TRBJ1-5, with D unclear. This CDR3 is 15 amino acids long. Deletions cut 6 bases from V and 0 bases from J, with 12 bases between. CDR1 and CDR2 from the germline V gene are MNHEY and SVGAGI. CDR3 loop: CASRMEVYSNQPQHF. Here the CDR3 DNA reads TGTGCCAGCAGGATGGAGGTTTATAGCAATCAGCCCCAGCATTTT.

The chain has TRBV7-2 and TRBJ1-1; the D gene is possibly TRBD1 (5 bases). The CDR3 is 13 residues long. In germline, CDR1 is SGHTA, CDR2 FQGNSA. V was cut by 0 bases and J by 10 bases, with 12 bases left in between. This chain's CDR3 is CASSLARQGPAFF. For the CDR3, the DNA is TGTGCCAGCAGCTTAGCGCGGCAGGGCCCAGCTTTCTTT.